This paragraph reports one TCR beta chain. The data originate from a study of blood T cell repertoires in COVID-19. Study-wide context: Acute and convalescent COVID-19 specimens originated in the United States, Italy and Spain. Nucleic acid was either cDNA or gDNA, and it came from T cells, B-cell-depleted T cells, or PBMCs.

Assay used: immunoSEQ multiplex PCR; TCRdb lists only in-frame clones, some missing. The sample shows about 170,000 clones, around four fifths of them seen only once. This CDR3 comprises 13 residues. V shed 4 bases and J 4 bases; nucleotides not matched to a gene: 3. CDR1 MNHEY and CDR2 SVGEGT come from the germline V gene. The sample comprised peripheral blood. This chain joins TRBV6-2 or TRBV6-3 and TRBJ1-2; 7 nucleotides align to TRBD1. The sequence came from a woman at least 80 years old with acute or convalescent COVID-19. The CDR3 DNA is TGTGCCAGCAGTTCCACAGGGGTCTATGGCTACACCTTC. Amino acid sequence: CASSSTGVYGYTF.